This entry concerns a single TCR beta chain. Its specificity is not known. Trimming at V came to 5 bases and at J to 4 bases, leaving 3 bases not matched to a gene. Per the germline V gene, CDR1 is LNHDA and CDR2 is SQIVND (reference sequence). This CDR3 has 13 residues. The entry originates in a study of shared clonotypes between healthy human individuals. Ten immunoSEQ deep assay plates held the unsorted PBMC DNA. In the source study's methods: Junction-only sequences without quality scores were provided by ImmunoSEQ, so filtering was different. The table came from immunoSEQ multiplex PCR; TCRdb's copy has only in-frame clones and leaves some out. V and J calls and clone size are those listed in that table; D and trimming were worked out from the DNA. The top ten clones hold around 12% of a sample with about 460,000 clones, approximately 80% of them seen once. General observations from the study: Since donors were few, the genetic and exposure-history diversity represented was limited.

This sequence originates from a woman in her 40s in good health. Some clones in this sample may be carry-over from other donors' samples. The sequenced sample consisted of PBMCs. The chain couples TRBV19 to TRBJ1-1; 8 nucleotides line up with TRBD1. The CDR3 loop is CASSFTGGTEAFF. DNA of the CDR3: TGTGCCAGTAGTTTCACAGGGGGCACTGAAGCTTTCTTT.